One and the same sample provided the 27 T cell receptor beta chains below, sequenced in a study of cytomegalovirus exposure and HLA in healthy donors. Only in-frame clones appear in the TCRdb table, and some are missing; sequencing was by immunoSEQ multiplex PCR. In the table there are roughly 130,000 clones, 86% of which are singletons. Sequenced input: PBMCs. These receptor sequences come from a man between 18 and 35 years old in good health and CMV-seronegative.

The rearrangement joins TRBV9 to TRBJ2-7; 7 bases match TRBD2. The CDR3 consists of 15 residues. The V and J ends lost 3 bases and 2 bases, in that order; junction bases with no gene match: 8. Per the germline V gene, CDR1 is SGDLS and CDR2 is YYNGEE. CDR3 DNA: TGTGCCAGCAGCGGCGCTTCGGGGGGTACCTACGAGCAGTACTTC. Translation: CASSGASGGTYEQYF.

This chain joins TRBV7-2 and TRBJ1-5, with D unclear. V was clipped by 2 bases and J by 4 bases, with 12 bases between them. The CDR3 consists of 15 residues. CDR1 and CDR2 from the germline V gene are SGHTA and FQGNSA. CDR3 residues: CASSLLPVPNQPQHF. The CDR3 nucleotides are TGTGCCAGCAGCTTACTCCCGGTCCCAAATCAGCCCCAGCATTTT.

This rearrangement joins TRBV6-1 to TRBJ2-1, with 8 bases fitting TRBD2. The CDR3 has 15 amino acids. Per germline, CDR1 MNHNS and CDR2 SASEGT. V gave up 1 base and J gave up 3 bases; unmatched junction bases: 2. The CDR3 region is CASSEELADYNEQFF. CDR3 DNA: TGTGCCAGCAGTGAAGAACTAGCGGACTACAATGAGCAGTTCTTC.

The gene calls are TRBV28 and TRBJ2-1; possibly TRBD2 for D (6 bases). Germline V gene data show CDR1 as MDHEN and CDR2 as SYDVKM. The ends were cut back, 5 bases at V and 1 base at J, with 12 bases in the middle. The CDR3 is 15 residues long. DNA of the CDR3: TGTGCCAGCAGTCCGACTAGTATTTCCTACAATGAGCAGTTCTTC. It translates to CASSPTSISYNEQFF. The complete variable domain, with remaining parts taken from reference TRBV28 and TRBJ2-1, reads DVKVTQSSRYLVKRTGEKVFLECVQDMDHENMFWYRQDPGLGLRLIYFSYDVKMKEKGDIPEGYSVSREKKERFSLILESASTNQTSMYLCASSPTSISYNEQFFGPGTRLTVL.

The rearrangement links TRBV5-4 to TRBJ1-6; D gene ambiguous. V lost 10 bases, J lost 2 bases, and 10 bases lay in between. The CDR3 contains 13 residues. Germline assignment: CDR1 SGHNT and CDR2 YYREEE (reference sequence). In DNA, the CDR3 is TGTGCCGGCCAGGTCACCTATAATTCACCCCTCCACTTT. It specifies CAGQVTYNSPLHF.

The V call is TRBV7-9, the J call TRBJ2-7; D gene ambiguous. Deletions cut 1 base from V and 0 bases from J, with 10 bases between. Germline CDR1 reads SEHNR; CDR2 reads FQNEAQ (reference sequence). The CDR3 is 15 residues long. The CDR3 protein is CASSLGTSVSYEQYF. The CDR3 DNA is TGTGCCAGCAGCTTAGGCACATCCGTCTCCTACGAGCAGTACTTC.

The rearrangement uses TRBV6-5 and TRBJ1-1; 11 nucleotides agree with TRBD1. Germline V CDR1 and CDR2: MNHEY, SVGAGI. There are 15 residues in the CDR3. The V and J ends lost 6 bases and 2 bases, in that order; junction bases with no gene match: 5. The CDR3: CASSPGTGGNTEAFF. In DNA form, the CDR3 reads TGTGCCAGCAGCCCGGGGACAGGGGGTAACACTGAAGCTTTCTTT.

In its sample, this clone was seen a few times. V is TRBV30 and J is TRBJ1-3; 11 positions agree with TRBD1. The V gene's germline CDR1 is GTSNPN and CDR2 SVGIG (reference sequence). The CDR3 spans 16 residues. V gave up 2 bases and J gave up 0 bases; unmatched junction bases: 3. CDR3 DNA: TGTGCCTGGAGTCCCGGGACAGGGGGCTCTGGAAACACCATATATTTT. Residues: CAWSPGTGGSGNTIYF.

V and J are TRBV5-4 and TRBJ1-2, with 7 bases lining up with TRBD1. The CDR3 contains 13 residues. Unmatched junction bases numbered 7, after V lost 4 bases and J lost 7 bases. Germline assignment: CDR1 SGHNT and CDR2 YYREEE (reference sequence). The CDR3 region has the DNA TGTGCCAGCAGCAGACAGGGTGACCCTGGCTACACCTTC. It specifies CASSRQGDPGYTF.

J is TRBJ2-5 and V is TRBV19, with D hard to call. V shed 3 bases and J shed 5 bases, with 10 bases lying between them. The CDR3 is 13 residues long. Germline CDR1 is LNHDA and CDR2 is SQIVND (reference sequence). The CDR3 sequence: CASSMGARETQYF. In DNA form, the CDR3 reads TGTGCCAGTAGTATGGGTGCGAGGGAGACCCAGTACTTC. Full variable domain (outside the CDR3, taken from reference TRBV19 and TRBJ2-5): DGGITQSPKYLFRKEGQNVTLSCEQNLNHDAMYWYRQDPGQGLRLIYYSQIVNDFQKGDIAEGYSVSREKKESFPLTVTSAQKNPTAFYLCASSMGARETQYFGPGTRLLVL.

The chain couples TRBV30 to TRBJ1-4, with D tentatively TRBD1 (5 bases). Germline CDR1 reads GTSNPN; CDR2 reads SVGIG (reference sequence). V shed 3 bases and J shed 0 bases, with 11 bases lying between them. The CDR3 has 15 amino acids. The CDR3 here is CAWRTKQATNEKLFF. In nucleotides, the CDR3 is TGTGCCTGGAGAACCAAACAGGCAACTAATGAAAAACTGTTTTTT.

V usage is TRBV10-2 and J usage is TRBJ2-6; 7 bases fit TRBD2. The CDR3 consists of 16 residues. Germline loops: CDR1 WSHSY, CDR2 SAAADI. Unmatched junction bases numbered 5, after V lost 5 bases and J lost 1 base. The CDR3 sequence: CASSPGGGSGANVLTF. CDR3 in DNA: TGCGCCAGCAGTCCCGGCGGGGGATCTGGGGCCAACGTCCTGACTTTC.

CDR3: CASRSDRQGAPDTEAFF. In nucleotides, the CDR3 is TGTGCCAGCAGATCGGATAGACAGGGGGCGCCGGACACTGAAGCTTTCTTT. This chain joins TRBV7-9 and TRBJ1-1; 10 nucleotides match TRBD1. V was pared by 6 bases and J by 3 bases, with 13 bases of the junction left unmatched. Germline lookup yields CDR1 SEHNR and CDR2 FQNEAQ (reference sequence). This CDR3 has 17 residues.

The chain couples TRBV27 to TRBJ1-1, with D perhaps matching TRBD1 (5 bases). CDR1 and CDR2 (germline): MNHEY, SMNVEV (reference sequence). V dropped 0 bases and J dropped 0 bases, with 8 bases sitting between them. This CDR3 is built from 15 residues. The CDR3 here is CASSLSGQMNTEAFF. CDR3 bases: TGTGCCAGCAGTTTATCGGGGCAGATGAACACTGAAGCTTTCTTT.

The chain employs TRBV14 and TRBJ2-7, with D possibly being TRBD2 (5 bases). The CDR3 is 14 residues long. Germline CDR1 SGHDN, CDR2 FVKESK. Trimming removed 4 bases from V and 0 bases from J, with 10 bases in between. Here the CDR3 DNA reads TGTGCCAGCAGCCTGACTACCACCTCCTACGAGCAGTACTTC. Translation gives CASSLTTTSYEQYF. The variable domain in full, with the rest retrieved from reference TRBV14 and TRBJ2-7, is EAGVTQFPSHSVIEKGQTVTLRCDPISGHDNLYWYRRVMGKEIKFLLHFVKESKQDESGMPNNRFLAERTGGTYSTLKVQPAELEDSGVYFCASSLTTTSYEQYFGPGTRLTVT.

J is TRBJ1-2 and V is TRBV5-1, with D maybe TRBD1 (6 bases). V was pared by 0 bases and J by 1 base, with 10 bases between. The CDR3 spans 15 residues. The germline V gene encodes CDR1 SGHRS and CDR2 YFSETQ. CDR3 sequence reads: CASSLEGHLNYGYTF. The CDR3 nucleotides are TGCGCCAGCAGCTTGGAGGGACATCTTAACTATGGCTACACCTTC.

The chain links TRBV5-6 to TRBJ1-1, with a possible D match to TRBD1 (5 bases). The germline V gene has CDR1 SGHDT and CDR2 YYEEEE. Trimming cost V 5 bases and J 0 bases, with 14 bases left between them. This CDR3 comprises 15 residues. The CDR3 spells CASSLSPGMNTEAFF. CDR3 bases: TGTGCCAGCAGTCTTAGTCCAGGGATGAACACTGAAGCTTTCTTT.

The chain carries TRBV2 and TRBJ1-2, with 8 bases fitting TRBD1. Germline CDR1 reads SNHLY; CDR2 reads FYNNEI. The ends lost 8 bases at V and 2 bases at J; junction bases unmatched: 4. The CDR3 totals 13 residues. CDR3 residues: CASYWTGNYGYTF. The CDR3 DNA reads TGTGCCAGCTACTGGACAGGGAACTATGGCTACACCTTC.

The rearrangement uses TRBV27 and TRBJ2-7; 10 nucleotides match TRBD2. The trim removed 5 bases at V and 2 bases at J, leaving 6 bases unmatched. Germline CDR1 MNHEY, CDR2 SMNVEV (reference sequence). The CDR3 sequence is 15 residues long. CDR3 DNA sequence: TGTGCCAGCAGTCTAGGACTAGCGGATACCTACGAGCAGTACTTC. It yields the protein CASSLGLADTYEQYF.

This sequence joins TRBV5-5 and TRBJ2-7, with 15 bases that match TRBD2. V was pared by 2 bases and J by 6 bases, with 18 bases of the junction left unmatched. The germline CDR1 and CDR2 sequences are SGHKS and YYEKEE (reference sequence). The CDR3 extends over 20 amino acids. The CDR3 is CASSFPDSAGTSGRRREQYF. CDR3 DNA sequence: TGTGCCAGCAGCTTTCCGGACAGCGCCGGGACTAGCGGGAGGCGCCGCGAGCAGTACTTC.

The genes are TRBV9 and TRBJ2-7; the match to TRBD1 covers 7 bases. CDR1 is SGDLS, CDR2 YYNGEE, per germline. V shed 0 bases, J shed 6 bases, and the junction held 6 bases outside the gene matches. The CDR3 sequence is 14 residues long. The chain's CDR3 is CASSVGNRGPEQYF. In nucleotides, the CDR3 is TGTGCCAGCAGCGTAGGCAACAGGGGCCCCGAGCAGTACTTC.

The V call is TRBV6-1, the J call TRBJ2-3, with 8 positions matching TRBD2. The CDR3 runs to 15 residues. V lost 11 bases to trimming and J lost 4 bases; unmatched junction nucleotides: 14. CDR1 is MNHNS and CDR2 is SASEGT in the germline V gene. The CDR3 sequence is CAGGVIPSGSDTQYF. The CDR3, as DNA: TGTGCCGGAGGAGTAATCCCTAGCGGGTCAGATACGCAGTATTTT.

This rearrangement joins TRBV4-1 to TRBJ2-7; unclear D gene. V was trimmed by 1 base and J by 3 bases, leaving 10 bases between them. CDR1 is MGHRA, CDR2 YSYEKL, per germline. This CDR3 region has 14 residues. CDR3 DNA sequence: TGCGCCAGCAGCCAAGCGTGGCTGTTCTACGAGCAGTACTTC. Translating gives CASSQAWLFYEQYF.

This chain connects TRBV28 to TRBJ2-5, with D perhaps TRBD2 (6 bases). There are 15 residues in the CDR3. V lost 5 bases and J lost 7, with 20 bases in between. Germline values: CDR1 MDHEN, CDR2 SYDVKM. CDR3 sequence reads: CASSALSGDLGTQYF. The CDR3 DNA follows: TGTGCCAGCAGTGCTTTATCGGGGGACCTAGGGACCCAGTACTTC.

Here the CDR3 DNA reads TGTGCCAGCAGCCGGGACAGGGATCGACTCTATGGCTACACCTTC. Protein: CASSRDRDRLYGYTF. The rearrangement links TRBV7-8 to TRBJ1-2; 9 bases line up with TRBD1. Looked up from germline, CDR1 is SGHVS and CDR2 is FQNEAQ. V shed 5 bases, J shed 4 bases, and the junction held 8 bases outside the gene matches. The CDR3 is 15 residues long.

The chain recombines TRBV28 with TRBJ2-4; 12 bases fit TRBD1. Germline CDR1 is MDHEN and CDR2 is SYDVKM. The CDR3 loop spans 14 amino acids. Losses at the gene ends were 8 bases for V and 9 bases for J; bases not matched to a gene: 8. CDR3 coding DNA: TGTGCCAGCGGGACAGGGGGCGCGTTGGGCATTCAGTACTTC. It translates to CASGTGGALGIQYF.

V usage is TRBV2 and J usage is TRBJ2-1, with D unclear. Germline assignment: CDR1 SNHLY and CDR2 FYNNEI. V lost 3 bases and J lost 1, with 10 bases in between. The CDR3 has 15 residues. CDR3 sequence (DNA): TGTGCCAGCAGTGAGGAGAGTTTGTCCTACAATGAGCAGTTCTTC. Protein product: CASSEESLSYNEQFF.